These 15 T cell receptor beta chains came from one sample sequenced in a study of post-analysis software for immune sequencing data. The study's findings and limits: Elevated frequency relative to controls characterized four or five TRBV segments in patients, TRBV5-6, TRBV5-1 and TRBV20-1 among them.

Prepared TCR beta cDNA libraries contained unique molecular identifiers. Each CDR3 protein gets one entry after TCRdb re-called the PCR reads with MiXCR. This table has about 820,000 distinct CDR3 sequences, roughly 58% appearing once. Their antigens remain unidentified. Sequencing was done on a sample of blood. Every receptor here comes from a girl aged 10 to 17 with multiple sclerosis.

This clonotype was observed a handful of times. This chain uses TRBV6-6 with TRBJ2-1; a possible D gene is TRBD1 (5 bases). This CDR3 is built from 16 residues. Germline V CDR1 and CDR2: MNHNY, SVGAGI (reference sequence). The V end was cut by 2 bases, the J end by 0 bases, with 11 bases between. Here the CDR3 DNA reads TGTGCCAGCAGTTACGGTACAGGTATCTCCTACAATGAGCAGTTCTTC. Its translation is CASSYGTGISYNEQFF.

The CDR3 loop reads CASSPDRITDTQYF. The CDR3 coding sequence is TGTGCCAGCAGTCCGGACAGAATCACAGATACGCAGTATTTT. The V gene is TRBV12-3 or TRBV12-4, the J gene TRBJ2-3; tentative D call: TRBD1 (6 bases). CDR3 length: 14 amino acids. Trimming pared 5 bases from V and 2 bases from J, leaving 11 bases between.

J is TRBJ1-2 and V is TRBV9; D is possibly TRBD1 (6 bases). V lost 4 bases, J lost 3 bases, and 16 bases lay in between. The CDR3 consists of 15 residues. The V gene's germline CDR1 is SGDLS and CDR2 YYNGEE. The CDR3 loop reads CASSPRGQEDYGYTF. Written as DNA, the CDR3 is TGTGCCAGCAGCCCCCGGGGGCAGGAAGACTATGGCTACACCTTC.

This clonotype was seen a handful of times. The J gene is TRBJ2-7, the V gene TRBV6-5; D not resolved. Germline V gene sequence: CDR1 MNHEY, CDR2 SVGAGI. Trimming took off 8 bases at V and 6 bases at J, with 5 bases between the two ends. This CDR3 spans 9 amino acids. The CDR3 DNA follows: TGTGCCAGCTCGGGCGAGCAGTACTTC. Protein product: CASSGEQYF.

This clonotype was found a few times. The chain has TRBV5-1 and TRBJ2-7; TRBD1 is a possible D gene (6 bases). Trimming stripped 0 bases from V and 0 bases from J, with 10 bases between. The CDR3 sequence is 15 residues long. Germline V gene lookup returns CDR1 SGHRS and CDR2 YFSETQ. As DNA, the CDR3 is TGCGCCAGCAGCTTGGAGGACAGCACCTCCTACGAGCAGTACTTC. Amino acid sequence: CASSLEDSTSYEQYF.

The J gene is TRBJ2-4, the V gene TRBV20-1; D might be TRBD2 (6 bases). CDR1 DFQATT and CDR2 SNEGSKA come from the germline V gene (reference sequence). The CDR3 extends over 14 amino acids. V was clipped by 0 bases and J by 7 bases, with 13 bases between them. Here the CDR3 reads CSARDAGRRNIQYF. CDR3 DNA: TGCAGTGCTAGAGATGCGGGGAGACGGAACATTCAGTACTTC.

V and J are TRBV5-1 and TRBJ2-5, with 8 bases fitting TRBD1. J gave up 3 bases and V 4 bases, and 8 bases lay outside the gene matches. This CDR3 has 15 residues. In germline, CDR1 is SGHRS, CDR2 YFSETQ. CDR3 DNA sequence: TGCGCCAGCAGCGACGAATGGACAGGGAAAGAGACCCAGTACTTC. It encodes CASSDEWTGKETQYF.

This chain connects TRBV4-1 to TRBJ2-7; either TRBD1 or TRBD2 may supply D (6 bases each). The CDR3 totals 15 residues. V was cut by 0 bases and J by 2 bases, with 11 bases left in between. Germline values: CDR1 MGHRA, CDR2 YSYEKL. The CDR3 region is CASSQDRGEPYEQYF. In DNA form, the CDR3 reads TGCGCCAGCAGCCAAGATAGGGGGGAACCCTACGAGCAGTACTTC.

The V call is TRBV7-2, the J call TRBJ1-4; D unclear. The V gene lost 3 bases and the J gene lost 0 bases, with 11 bases spanning the gap. Germline V lookup: CDR1 SGHTA, CDR2 FQGNSA. The CDR3 has 16 amino acids. The CDR3, as DNA: TGTGCCAGCAGCTTGGGTACAGCCTCAACTAATGAAAAACTGTTTTTT. Its translation is CASSLGTASTNEKLFF.

The chain uses TRBV29-1 and TRBJ2-5; D is uncertain. Germline V gene sequence: CDR1 SQVTM, CDR2 ANQGSEA. This CDR3 has 15 residues. Trimming took 0 bases from V and 5 from J, leaving 16 bases between them. The CDR3 reads CSVEDSWAFDETQYF. In nucleotides, the CDR3 is TGCAGCGTTGAAGATTCCTGGGCCTTTGACGAGACCCAGTACTTC.

The chain carries TRBV6-5 and TRBJ2-6; D may match TRBD1 or TRBD2 (6 bases each). V lost 5 bases, J lost 5 bases, and 16 bases lay in between. This CDR3 comprises 16 residues. Germline values: CDR1 MNHEY, CDR2 SVGAGI. As DNA, the CDR3 is TGTGCCAGCAGTAGCCGCCCGGGGGCACGGGCCAACGTCCTGACTTTC. Translation: CASSSRPGARANVLTF.

The chain combines TRBV5-6 with TRBJ2-5; D may be TRBD1 (6 bases). The J call may not be correct, given that the DNA end is closer to TRBJ2-7. Germline CDR1 SGHDT, CDR2 YYEEEE. The CDR3 has 14 amino acids. The CDR3 DNA reads TGTGCCAGCAGCCCCTCGGACAGTTGGAACGAGCAGTACTTC. The encoded protein is CASSPSDSWNEQYF.

The chain recombines TRBV29-1 with TRBJ2-4; no clear D. The J call may be faulty, since TRBJ2-7 better matches the DNA end. From germline, CDR1 is SQVTM and CDR2 ANQGSEA. The CDR3 extends over 13 amino acids. The chain's CDR3 is CSVANVISYEQYF. CDR3 nucleotide sequence: TGCAGCGTTGCCAACGTCATCTCCTACGAGCAGTACTTC.

In its sample, this clonotype was seen a few times. The rearrangement uses TRBV7-2 and TRBJ2-7; D unclear. The CDR3 is 14 residues long. Trimming left V 2 bases short and J 3 bases short, with 11 bases between. Germline V lookup: CDR1 SGHTA, CDR2 FQGNSA. The CDR3, as DNA: TGTGCCAGCAGCTTACTCTCGGTGAACTACGAGCAGTACTTC. Translating gives CASSLLSVNYEQYF. The whole variable domain, remainder taken from reference TRBV7-2 and TRBJ2-7, is GAGVSQSPSNKVTEKGKDVELRCDPISGHTALYWYRQSLGQGLEFLIYFQGNSAPDKSGLPSDRFSAERTGGSVSTLTIQRTQQEDSAVYLCASSLLSVNYEQYFGPGTRLTVT.

The V call is TRBV29-1, the J call TRBJ2-3, with 7 bases identical to TRBD1. There are 13 residues in the CDR3. V was clipped by 7 bases and J by 3 bases; unmatched bases: 7. CDR1 SQVTM and CDR2 ANQGSEA come from the germline V gene. CDR3 sequence reads: CSAEGTATDTQYF. DNA of the CDR3: TGCAGCGCAGAGGGGACAGCGACAGATACGCAGTATTTT.